The rows below give T cell receptor beta chains drawn from one sample of a study of shared clonotypes between healthy human individuals. Sequencing used immunoSEQ multiplex PCR; TCRdb keeps in-frame clones, though not all of them. Of more than 2 million clones detected, around 96% appear once; the ten largest clones hold roughly 1%. The sequencing input was naive CD8+ T cells sorted from blood. The receptors were gathered from a man younger than 35 in good health. CDR3s include the opening cysteine and the closing phenylalanine or tryptophan. The D gene is left open where the match is weak. Clone size is not always given. Where it is, it says once, few, many or a class for expanded clones.

>-|TRBJ1-1|TRBV27|TRBD1
TGTGCCAGCAGCATCAACAGGGGTGGAATGAACACTGAAGCTTTCTTT
CASSINRGGMNTEAFF
>-|TRBJ1-2|TRBV30|TRBD1
TGTGCCTGGAACCCTATGAGGACAGGGGGCCGAGTGTATAGCTACACCTTC
CAWNPMRTGGRVYSYTF
>-|TRBJ1-4|TRBV7-9|-
TGTGCCAGCAGTTTTGGGGGGGCTAGGGAAAAACTGTTTTTT
CASSFGGAREKLFF
>-|TRBJ2-7|TRBV7-2|TRBD1
TGTGCCAGCAGCTTGGGACAGGACTACGAGCAGTACTTC
CASSLGQDYEQYF
>-|TRBJ1-1|TRBV2|-
TGTGCCAGCAGTGATGCAGGGTTGAGGATGAACACTGAAGCTTTCTTT
CASSDAGLRMNTEAFF
>-|TRBJ1-1|TRBV5-1|-
TGCGCCAGCAGCTTGGTGGGACCGCGCGACACTGAAGCTTTCTTT
CASSLVGPRDTEAFF
>-|TRBJ2-1|TRBV27|-
TGTGCCAGCTGCGCGGGGTTGAATGAGCAGTTCTTC
CASCAGLNEQFF
>-|TRBJ2-1|TRBV28|TRBD2
TGTGCCAGCAGTTTACGGCTAGCGGGATATGAGCAGTTCTTC
CASSLRLAGYEQFF
>-|TRBJ1-4|TRBV2|TRBD1
TGTGCCAGCAGTGAAGCAGACACAGGGGGGCGGAATGAAAAACTGTTTTTT
CASSEADTGGRNEKLFF
>once|TRBJ2-5|TRBV5-1|TRBD2
TGCGCCAGCAGCTTGGAAGGACTAGCGGGTTTCCAAGAGACCCAGTACTTC
CASSLEGLAGFQETQYF
>-|TRBJ2-3|TRBV9|-
TGTGCCAGCAGCGTAGAAAGGGCGGATACGCAGTATTTT
CASSVERADTQYF
>-|TRBJ2-1|TRBV7-9|-
TGTGCCAGCAGCTTAGTTGCGCAGGGTGGCCGAGATGAGCAGTTCTTC
CASSLVAQGGRDEQFF
>-|TRBJ1-1|TRBV5-1|-
TGCGCCAGCAGCTTGGTGGGGACGGGGAACACTGAAGCTTTCTTT
CASSLVGTGNTEAFF
>-|TRBJ2-7|TRBV7-2|-
TGTGCCAGCAGCTTAGCGGGGCTATCCTACGAGCAGTACTTC
CASSLAGLSYEQYF
>-|TRBJ2-2|TRBV7-9|TRBD1
TGTGCCAGCAGCGAATCCGGGACAGTGAACACCGGGGAGCTGTTTTTT
CASSESGTVNTGELFF
>-|TRBJ1-4|TRBV28|TRBD1
TGTGCCAGCAGTTTATATGGGACAGGGAGAGAAGGAGAGGAAAAACTGTTTTTT
CASSLYGTGREGEEKLFF
>-|TRBJ1-6|TRBV11-2|-
TGTGCCAGCAGCTTAATCGGGAGCTATAATTCACCCCTCCACTTT
CASSLIGSYNSPLHF
>once|TRBJ2-5|TRBV11-2|-
TGTGCCAGCAGCCCAAGGACGGAAGAACAAGAGACCCAGTACTTC
CASSPRTEEQETQYF
>once|TRBJ1-6|TRBV27|TRBD1
TGTGCCAGCAGCCCCTCGACAGGGGGTAATTCACCCCTCCACTTT
CASSPSTGGNSPLHF
>-|TRBJ2-1|TRBV27|-
TGTGCCAGCAGTTTCCCCCGGCAAGAGCAGTTCTTC
CASSFPRQEQFF
>-|TRBJ2-1|TRBV9|TRBD2
TGTGCCAGCAGCGTAGGTGGGACTAGCGGGATCAATGAGCAGTTCTTC
CASSVGGTSGINEQFF
>-|TRBJ2-5|TRBV5-1|-
TGCGCCAGCAGCTTCCTGGGGCTCCTCGGGGGAGAGACCCAGTACTTC
CASSFLGLLGGETQYF
>-|TRBJ2-3|TRBV27|TRBD1
TGTGCCAGCACTTTCACAGGGGGCACAGATACGCAGTATTTT
CASTFTGGTDTQYF
>-|TRBJ2-5|TRBV19|TRBD2
TGTGCCAGTAGACCCCGGGCTAGCGGGAGGGAGACCCAGTACTTC
CASRPRASGRETQYF
>-|TRBJ1-1|TRBV7-3|-
TGTGTCAGCAGCTTAACGGGTCCGAACACTGAAGCTTTCTTT
CVSSLTGPNTEAFF
>-|TRBJ2-7|TRBV4-1|-
TGCGCCAGCAGCCAAGTCGCGACAGGTATTTACGAGCAGTACTTC
CASSQVATGIYEQYF